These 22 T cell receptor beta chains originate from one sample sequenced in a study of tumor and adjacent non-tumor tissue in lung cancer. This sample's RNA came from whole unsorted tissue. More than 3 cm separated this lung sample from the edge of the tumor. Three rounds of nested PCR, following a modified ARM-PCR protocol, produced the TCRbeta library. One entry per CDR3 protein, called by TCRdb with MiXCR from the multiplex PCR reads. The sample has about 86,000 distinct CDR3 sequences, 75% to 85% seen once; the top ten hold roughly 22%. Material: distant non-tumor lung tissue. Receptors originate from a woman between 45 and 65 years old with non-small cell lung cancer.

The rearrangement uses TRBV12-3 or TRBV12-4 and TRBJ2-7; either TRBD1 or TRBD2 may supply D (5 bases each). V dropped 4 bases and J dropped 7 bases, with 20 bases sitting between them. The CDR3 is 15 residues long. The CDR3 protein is CASSSRHEGSYEQYF. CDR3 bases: TGTGCCAGCAGTTCCCGACATGAGGGGTCTTATGAGCAGTACTTC.

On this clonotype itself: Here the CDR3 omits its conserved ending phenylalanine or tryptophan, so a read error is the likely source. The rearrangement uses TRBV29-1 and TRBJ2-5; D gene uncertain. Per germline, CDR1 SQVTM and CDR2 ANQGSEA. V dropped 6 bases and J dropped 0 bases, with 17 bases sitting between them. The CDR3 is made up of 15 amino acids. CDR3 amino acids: CSVVGHLEDQETQYL. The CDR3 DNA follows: TGCAGCGTGGTGGGTCATTTAGAGGACCAAGAGACCCAGTACTTA.

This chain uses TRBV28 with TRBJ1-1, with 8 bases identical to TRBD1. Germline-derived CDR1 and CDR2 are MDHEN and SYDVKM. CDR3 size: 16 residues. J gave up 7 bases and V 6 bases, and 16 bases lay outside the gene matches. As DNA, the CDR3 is TGTGCCAGCAGGTGGACAGGGCCGAATCGTAATCGTGAAGCTTTCTTT. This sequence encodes CASRWTGPNRNREAFF.

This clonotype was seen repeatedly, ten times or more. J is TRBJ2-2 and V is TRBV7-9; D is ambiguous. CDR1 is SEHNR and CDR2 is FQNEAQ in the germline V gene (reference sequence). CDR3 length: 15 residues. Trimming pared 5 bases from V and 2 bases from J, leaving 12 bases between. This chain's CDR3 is CASSPSALNTGELFF. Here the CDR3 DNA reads TGTGCCAGCAGCCCCTCGGCCCTCAACACCGGGGAGCTGTTTTTT.

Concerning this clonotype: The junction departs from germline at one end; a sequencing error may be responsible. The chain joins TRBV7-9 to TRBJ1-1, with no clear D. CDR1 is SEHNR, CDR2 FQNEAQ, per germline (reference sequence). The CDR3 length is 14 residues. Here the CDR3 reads CTSSIQRDVTGAFF. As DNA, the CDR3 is TGTACCAGCAGCATCCAGCGGGATGTAACTGGAGCTTTCTTT. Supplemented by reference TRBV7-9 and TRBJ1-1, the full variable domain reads DTGVSQNPRHKITKRGQNVTFRCDPISEHNRLYWYRQTLGQGPEFLTYFQNEAQLEKSRLLSDRFSAERPKGSFSTLEIQRTEQGDSAMYLCTSSIQRDVTGAFFGQGTRLTVV.

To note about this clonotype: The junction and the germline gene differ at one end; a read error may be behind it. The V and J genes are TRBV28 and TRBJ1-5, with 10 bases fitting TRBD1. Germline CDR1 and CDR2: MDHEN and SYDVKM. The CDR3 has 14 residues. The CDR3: CANSWGQGRQPQRF. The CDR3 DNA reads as TGTGCCAACAGTTGGGGACAGGGGAGACAGCCCCAGCGTTTT.

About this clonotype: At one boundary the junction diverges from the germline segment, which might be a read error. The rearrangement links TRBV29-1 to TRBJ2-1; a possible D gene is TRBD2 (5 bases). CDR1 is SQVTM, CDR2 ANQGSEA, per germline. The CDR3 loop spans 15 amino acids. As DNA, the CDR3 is TGCAGCATTGAAGAGTCGACTAAGTCCATTAATGAGCAGTTCTTC. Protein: CSIEESTKSINEQFF.

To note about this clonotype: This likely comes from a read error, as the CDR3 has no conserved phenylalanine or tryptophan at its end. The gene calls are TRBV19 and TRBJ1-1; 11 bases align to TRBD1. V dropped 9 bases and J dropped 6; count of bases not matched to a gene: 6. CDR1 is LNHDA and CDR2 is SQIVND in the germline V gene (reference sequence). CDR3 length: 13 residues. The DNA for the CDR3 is TGTGCCAGCCCGGGACAGGGGGGTTCTGAAGCTTTCCTT. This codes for CASPGQGGSEAFL.

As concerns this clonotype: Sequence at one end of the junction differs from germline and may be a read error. Here the CDR3 DNA reads TGCGTCAGCAATCTCCGGGACAGCCCTACCTACAATGAGCAGTTCTTC. Translating gives CVSNLRDSPTYNEQFF. This rearrangement joins TRBV6-5 to TRBJ2-1, with TRBD1 matching over 7 bases. This CDR3 region has 16 residues. Germline values: CDR1 MNHEY, CDR2 SVGAGI.

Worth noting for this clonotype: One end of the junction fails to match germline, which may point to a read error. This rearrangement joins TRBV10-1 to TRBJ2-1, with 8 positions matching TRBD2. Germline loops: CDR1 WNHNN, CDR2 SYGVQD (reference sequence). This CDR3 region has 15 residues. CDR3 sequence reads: CASSEFTSGDASQLF. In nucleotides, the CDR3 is TGCGCCAGCAGTGAGTTTACTAGCGGCGATGCGTCGCAGCTCTTC.

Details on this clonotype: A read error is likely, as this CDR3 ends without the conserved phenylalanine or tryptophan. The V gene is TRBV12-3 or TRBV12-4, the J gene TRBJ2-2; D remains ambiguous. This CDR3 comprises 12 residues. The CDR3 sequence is CTSSLNTGELFY. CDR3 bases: TGTACCAGCAGCCTCAACACCGGGGAGCTGTTTTAT.

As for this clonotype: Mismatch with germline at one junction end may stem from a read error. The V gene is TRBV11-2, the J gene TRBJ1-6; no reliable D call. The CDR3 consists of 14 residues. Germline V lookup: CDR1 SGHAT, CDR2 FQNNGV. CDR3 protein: CASSLDRCNSSLHF. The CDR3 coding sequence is TGTGCCAGCAGCTTAGACAGGTGTAATTCATCCCTCCACTTC.

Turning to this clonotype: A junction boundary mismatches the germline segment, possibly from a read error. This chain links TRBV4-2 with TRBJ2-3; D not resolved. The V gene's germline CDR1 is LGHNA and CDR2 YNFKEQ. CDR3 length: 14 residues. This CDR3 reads CASNDQSSTDTHYF. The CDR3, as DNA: TGTGCCAGCAACGATCAGAGTAGCACAGATACGCACTATTTT.

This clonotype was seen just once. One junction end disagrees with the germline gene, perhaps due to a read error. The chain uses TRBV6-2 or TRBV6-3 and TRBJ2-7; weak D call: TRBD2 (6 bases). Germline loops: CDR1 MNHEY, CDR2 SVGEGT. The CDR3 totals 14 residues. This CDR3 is CTSSYSPGTGEQYF. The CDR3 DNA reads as TGTACCAGCAGTTACTCGCCAGGGACGGGAGAGCAGTACTTT.

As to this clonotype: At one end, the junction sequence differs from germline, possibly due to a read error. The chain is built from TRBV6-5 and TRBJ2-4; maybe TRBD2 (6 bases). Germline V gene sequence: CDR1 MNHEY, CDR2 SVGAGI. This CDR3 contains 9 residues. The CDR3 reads CASSYGGCF. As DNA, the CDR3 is TGTGCCAGCAGTTACGGGGGGTGCTTC.

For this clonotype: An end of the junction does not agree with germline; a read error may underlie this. The CDR3 region is CASIPGFDEQYF. The CDR3 nucleotides read TGTGCCAGCATCCCAGGGTTTGACGAACAGTACTTC. This chain uses TRBV6-1 with TRBJ2-7; TRBD1 is a possible D gene (5 bases). CDR3 size: 12 residues. CDR1 MNHNS and CDR2 SASEGT come from the germline V gene.

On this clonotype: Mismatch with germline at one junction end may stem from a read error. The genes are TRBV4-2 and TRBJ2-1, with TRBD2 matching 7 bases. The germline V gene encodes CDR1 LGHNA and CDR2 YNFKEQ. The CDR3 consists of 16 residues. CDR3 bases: TGTGCCAACATCCAAGAGGCGGGAGACCCCTACAATGAGCTGTTCTTC. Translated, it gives CANIQEAGDPYNELFF.

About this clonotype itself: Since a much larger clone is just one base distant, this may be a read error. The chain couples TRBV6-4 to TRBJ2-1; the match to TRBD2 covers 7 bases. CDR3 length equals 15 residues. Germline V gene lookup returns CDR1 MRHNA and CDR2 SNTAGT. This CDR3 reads CASSDSNSGFNEQLF. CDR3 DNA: TGTGCCAGCAGTGACTCGAATAGCGGGTTCAATGAGCAGCTCTTC.

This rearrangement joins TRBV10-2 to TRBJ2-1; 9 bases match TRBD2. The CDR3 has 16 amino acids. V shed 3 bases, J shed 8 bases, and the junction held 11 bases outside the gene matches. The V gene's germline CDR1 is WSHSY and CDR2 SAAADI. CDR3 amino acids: CASSDTWSSGTDEQFF. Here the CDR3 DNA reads TGCGCCAGCAGTGATACCTGGTCTAGCGGGACCGATGAGCAGTTCTTC.

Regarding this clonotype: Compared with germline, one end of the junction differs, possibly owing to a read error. CDR3: CTSRFRDREADIQYF. CDR3 DNA: TGCACCAGCAGGTTCCGTGACAGGGAGGCGGACATTCAGTACTTC. This chain uses TRBV5-1 with TRBJ2-4; D might be TRBD1 (7 bases). Per the germline V gene, CDR1 is SGHRS and CDR2 is YFSETQ. CDR3 length equals 15 residues.

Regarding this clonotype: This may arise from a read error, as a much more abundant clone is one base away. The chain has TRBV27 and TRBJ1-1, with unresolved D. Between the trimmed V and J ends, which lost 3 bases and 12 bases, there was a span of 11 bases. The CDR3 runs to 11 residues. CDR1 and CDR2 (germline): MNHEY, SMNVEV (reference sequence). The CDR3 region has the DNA TGTGCCAGCAGTTTCGTCGGGGTTACTTTCTTT. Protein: CASSFVGVTFF.

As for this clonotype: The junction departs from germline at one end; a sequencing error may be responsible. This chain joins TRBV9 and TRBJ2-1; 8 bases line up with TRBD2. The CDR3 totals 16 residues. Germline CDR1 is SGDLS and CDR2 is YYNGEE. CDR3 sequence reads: CANSPGRATSYNEQFF. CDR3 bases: TGTGCCAACAGCCCCGGGAGGGCCACGTCCTACAATGAGCAGTTCTTC.